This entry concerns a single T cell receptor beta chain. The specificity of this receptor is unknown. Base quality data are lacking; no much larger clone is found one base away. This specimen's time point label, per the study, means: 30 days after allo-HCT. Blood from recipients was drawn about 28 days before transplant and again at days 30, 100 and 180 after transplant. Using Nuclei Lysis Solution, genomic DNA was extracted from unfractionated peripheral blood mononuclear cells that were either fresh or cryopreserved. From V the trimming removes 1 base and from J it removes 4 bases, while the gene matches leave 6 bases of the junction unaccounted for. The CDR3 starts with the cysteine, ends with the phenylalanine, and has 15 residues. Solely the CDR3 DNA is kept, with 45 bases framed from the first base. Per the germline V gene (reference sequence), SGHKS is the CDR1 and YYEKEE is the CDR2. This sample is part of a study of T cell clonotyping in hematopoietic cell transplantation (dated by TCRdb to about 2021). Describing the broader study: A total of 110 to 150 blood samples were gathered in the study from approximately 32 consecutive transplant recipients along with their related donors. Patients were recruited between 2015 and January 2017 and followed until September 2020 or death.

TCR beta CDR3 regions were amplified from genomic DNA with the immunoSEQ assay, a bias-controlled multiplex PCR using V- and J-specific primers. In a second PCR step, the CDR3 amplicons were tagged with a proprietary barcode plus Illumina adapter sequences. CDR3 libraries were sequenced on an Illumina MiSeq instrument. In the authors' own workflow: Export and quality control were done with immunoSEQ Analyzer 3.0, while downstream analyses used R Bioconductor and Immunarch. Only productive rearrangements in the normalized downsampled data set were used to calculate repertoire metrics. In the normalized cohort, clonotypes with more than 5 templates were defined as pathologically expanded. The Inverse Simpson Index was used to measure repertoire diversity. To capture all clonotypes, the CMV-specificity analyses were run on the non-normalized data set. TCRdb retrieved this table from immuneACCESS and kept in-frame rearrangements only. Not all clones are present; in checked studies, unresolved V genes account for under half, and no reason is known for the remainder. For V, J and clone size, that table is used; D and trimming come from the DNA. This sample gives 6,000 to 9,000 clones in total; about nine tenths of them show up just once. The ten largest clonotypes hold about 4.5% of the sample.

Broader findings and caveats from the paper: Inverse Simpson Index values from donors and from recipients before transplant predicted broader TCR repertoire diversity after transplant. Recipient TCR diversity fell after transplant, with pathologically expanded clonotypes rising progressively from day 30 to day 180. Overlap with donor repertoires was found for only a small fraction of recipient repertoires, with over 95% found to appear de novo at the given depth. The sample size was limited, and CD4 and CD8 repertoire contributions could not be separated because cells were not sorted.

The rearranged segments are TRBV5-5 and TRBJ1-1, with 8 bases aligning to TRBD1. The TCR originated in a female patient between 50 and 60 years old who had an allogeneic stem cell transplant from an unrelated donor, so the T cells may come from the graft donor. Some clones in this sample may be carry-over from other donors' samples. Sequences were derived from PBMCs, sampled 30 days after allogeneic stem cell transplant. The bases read TGTGCCAGCAGCTTGTCCAGGGGGCCCGGCACTGAAGCTTTCTTT. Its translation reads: CASSLSRGPGTEAFF. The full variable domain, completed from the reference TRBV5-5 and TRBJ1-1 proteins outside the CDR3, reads DAGVTQSPTHLIKTRGQQVTLRCSPISGHKSVSWYQQVLGQGPQFIFQYYEKEERGRGNFPDRFSARQFPNYSSELNVNALLLGDSALYLCASSLSRGPGTEAFFGQGTRLTVV.